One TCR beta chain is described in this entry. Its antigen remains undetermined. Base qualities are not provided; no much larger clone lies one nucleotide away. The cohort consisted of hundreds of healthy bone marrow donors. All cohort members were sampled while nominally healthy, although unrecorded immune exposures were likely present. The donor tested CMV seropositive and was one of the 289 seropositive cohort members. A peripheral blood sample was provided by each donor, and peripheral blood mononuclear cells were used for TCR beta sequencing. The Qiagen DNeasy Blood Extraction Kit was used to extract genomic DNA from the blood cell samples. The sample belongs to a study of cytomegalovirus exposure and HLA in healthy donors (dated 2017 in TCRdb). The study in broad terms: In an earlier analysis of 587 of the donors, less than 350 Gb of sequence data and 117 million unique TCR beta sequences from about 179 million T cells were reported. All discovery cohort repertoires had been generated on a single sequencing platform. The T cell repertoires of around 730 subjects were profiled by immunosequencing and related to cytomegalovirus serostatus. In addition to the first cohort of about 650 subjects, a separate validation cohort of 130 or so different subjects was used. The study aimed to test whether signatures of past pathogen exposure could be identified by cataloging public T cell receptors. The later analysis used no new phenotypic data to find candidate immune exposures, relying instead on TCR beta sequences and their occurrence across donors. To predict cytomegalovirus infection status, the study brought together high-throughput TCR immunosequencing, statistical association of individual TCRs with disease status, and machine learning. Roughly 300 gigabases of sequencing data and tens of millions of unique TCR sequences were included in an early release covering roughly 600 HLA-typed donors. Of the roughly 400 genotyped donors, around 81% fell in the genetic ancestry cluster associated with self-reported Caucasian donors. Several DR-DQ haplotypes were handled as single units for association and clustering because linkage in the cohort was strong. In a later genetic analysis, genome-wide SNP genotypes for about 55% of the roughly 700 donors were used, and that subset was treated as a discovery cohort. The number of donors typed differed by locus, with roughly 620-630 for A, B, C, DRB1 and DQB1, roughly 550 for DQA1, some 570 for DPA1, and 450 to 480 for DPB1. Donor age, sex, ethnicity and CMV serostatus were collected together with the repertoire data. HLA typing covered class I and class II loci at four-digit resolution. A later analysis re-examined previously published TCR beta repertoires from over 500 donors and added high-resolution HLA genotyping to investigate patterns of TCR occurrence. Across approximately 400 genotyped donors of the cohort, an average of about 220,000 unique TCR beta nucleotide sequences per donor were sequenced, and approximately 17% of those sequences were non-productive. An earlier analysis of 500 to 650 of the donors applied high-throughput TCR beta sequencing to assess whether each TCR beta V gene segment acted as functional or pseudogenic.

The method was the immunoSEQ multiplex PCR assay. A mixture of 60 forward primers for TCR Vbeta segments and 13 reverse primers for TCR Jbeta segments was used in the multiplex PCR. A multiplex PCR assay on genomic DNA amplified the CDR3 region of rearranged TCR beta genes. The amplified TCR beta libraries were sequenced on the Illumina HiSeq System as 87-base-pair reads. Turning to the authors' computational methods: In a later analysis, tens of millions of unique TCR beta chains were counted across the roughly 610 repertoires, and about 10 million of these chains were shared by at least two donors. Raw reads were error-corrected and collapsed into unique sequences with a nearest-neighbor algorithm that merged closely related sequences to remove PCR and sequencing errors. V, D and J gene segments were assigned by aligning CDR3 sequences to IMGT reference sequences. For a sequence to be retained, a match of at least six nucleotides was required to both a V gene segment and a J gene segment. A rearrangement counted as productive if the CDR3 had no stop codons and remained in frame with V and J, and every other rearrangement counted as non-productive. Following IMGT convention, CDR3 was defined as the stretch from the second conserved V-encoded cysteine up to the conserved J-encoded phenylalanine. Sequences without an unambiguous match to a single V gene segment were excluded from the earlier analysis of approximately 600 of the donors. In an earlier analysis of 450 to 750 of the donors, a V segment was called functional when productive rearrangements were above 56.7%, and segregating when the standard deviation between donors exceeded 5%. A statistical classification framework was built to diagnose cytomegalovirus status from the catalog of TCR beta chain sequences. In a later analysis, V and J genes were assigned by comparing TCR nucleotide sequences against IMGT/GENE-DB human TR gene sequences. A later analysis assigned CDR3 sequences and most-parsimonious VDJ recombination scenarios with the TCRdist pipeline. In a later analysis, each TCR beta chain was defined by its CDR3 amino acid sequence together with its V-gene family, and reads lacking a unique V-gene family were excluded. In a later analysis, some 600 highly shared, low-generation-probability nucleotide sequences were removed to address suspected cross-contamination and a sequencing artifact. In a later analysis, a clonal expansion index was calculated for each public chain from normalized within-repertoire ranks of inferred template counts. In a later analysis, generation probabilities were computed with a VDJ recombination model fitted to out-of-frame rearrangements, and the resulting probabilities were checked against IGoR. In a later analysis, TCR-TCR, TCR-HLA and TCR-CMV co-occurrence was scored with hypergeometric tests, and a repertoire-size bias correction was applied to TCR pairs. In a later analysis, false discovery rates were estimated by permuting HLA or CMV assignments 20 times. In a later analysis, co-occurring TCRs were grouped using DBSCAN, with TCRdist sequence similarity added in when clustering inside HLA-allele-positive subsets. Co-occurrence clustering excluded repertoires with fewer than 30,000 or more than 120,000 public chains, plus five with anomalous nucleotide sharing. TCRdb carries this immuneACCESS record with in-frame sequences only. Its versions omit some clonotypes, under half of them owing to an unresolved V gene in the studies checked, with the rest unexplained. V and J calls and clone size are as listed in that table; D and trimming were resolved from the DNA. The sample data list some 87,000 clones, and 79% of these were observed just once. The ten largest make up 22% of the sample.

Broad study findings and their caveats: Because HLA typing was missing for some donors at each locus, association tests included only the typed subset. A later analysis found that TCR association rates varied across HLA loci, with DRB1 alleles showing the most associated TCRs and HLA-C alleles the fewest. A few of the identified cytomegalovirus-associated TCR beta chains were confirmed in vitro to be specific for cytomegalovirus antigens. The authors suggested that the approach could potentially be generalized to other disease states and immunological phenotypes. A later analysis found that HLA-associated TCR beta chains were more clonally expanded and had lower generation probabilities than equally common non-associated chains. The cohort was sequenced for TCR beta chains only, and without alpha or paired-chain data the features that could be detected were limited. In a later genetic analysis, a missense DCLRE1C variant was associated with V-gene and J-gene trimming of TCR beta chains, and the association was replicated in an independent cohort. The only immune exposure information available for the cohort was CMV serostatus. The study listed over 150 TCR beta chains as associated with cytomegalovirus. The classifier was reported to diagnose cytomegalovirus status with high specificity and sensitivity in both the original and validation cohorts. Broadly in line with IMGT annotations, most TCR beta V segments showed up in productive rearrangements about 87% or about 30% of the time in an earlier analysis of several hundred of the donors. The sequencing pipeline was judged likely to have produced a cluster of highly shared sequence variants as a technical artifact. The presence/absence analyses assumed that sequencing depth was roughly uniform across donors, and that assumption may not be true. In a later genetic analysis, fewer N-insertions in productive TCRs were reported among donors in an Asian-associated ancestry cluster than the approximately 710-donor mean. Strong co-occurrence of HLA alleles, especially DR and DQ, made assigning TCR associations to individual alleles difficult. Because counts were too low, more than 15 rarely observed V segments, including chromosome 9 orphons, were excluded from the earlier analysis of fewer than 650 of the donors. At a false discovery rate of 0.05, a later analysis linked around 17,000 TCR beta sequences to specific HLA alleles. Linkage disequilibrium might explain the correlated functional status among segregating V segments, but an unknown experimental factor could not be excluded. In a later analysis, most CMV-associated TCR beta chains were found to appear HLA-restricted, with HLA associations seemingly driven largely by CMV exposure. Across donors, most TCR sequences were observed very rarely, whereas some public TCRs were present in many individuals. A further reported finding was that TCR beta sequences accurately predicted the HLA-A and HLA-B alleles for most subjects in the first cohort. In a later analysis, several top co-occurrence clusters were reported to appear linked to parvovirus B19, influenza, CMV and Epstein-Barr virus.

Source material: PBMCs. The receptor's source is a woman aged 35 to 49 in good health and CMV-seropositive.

The nucleotide sequence is TGTGCCAGCAGCGCGGACAGGGCTTTTTCCTACGAGCAGTACTTC. Its protein reads: CASSADRAFSYEQYF. The rearranged chain carries TRBV9 and TRBJ2-7; 8 junctional bases match TRBD1. Trimmed from V: 3 bases; trimmed from J: 1 base; junction bases lacking a gene match: 6. From the germline V gene, CDR1 is SGDLS and CDR2 is YYNGEE. The CDR3, cysteine through phenylalanine, is 15 amino acids long. This entry keeps only the CDR3 DNA: 45 bases, framed from base 1.